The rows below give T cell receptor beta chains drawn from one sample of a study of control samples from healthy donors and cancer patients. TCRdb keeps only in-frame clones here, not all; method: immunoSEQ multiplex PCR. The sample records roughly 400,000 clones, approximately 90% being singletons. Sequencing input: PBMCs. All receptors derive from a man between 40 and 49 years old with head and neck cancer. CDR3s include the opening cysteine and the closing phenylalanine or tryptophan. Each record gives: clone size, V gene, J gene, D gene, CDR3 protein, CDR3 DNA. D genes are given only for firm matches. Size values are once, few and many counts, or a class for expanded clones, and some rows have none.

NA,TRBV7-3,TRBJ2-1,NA,CASSLSGTYSNEQFF,TGTGCCAGCAGCTTAAGCGGGACCTACAGCAATGAGCAGTTCTTC
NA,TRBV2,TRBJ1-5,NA,CASSEMVAGQPQHF,TGTGCCAGCAGTGAAATGGTCGCGGGTCAGCCCCAGCATTTT
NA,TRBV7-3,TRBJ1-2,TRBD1,CASSLDGTGYYGYTF,TGTGCCAGCAGCTTAGACGGGACAGGGTACTATGGCTACACCTTC
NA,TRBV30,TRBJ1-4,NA,CAWRVLSMEKLFF,TGTGCCTGGAGGGTCCTTTCCATGGAAAAACTGTTTTTT
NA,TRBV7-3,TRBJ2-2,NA,CASSFVPGELFF,TGTGCCAGCAGCTTTGTTCCCGGGGAGCTGTTTTTT
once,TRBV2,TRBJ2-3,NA,CASSLYRVGTDTQYF,TGTGCCAGCAGCCTTTACAGGGTTGGCACAGATACGCAGTATTTT
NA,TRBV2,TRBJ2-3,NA,CASSRGRDTQYF,TGTGCCAGCAGCCGGGGCAGAGATACGCAGTATTTT
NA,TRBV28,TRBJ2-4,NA,CASSPGGVIQYF,TGTGCCAGCAGTCCAGGGGGGGTCATTCAGTACTTC
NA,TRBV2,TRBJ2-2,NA,CASSEGAGELFF,TGTGCCAGCAGTGAAGGTGCCGGGGAGCTGTTTTTT
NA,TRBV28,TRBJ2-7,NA,CASSLFEGGEQYF,TGTGCCAGCAGTTTATTCGAAGGAGGCGAGCAGTACTTC
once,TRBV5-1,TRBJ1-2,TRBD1,CASTTGGNYGYTF,TGCGCCAGCACGACAGGGGGCAACTATGGCTACACCTTC
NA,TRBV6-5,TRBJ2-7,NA,CASTEDYSEQYF,TGTGCCAGCACCGAAGACTACTCCGAGCAGTACTTC
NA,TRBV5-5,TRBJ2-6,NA,CASSASGANVLTF,TGTGCCAGCAGCGCTTCAGGGGCCAACGTCCTGACTTTC
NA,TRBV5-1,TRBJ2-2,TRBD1,CASSLTDRVGTGELFF,TGCGCCAGCAGCTTGACGGACAGGGTCGGCACCGGGGAGCTGTTTTTT
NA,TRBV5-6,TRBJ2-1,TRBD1,CASSFILTAGTGNNEQFF,TGTGCCAGCAGCTTCATACTCACCGCCGGGACAGGGAACAATGAGCAGTTCTTC
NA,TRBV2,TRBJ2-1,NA,CASREQRRSYNEQFF,TGTGCCTCGCGGGAACAGAGACGCTCCTACAATGAGCAGTTCTTC
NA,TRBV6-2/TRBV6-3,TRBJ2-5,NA,CASSGLSRSETQYF,TGTGCCAGCAGTGGACTCTCTCGCTCGGAGACCCAGTACTTC
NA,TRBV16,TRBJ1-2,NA,CASSLIGHNGYTF,TGTGCCAGCAGCCTCATAGGGCATAATGGCTACACCTTC
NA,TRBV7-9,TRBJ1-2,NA,CASSPTWTYGYTF,TGTGCCAGCAGCCCAACATGGACATATGGCTACACCTTC
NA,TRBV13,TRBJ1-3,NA,CASSLGQVGAPGNTIYF,TGTGCCAGCAGCTTAGGCCAGGTCGGGGCCCCTGGAAACACCATATATTTT
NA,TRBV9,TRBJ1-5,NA,CASSIAGEPNQPQHF,TGTGCCAGCAGTATCGCGGGGGAACCCAATCAGCCCCAGCATTTT
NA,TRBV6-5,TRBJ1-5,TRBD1,CASSSDRDGQPQHF,TGTGCCAGCAGCTCAGACAGGGATGGGCAGCCCCAGCATTTT
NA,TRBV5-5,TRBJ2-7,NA,CASSLARDPGLQYF,TGTGCCAGCAGCTTGGCGCGGGACCCGGGACTCCAGTACTTC
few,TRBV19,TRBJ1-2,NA,CASTTSGAVYTF,TGTGCCAGTACTACCTCTGGGGCAGTCTACACCTTC
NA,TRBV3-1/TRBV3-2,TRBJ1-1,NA,CASSQDPLGRSAFF,TGTGCCAGCAGCCAAGACCCCCTAGGGCGTTCAGCTTTCTTT
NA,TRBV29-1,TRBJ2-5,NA,CSVGPVFVQETQYF,TGCAGCGTTGGACCAGTGTTCGTCCAAGAGACCCAGTACTTC
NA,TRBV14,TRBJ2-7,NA,CASSQVGGTYEQYF,TGTGCCAGCAGCCAGGTGGGGGGCACCTACGAGCAGTACTTC
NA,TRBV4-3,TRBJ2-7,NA,CASSQGTEGYEQYF,TGCGCCAGCAGCCAAGGGACCGAGGGTTACGAGCAGTACTTC
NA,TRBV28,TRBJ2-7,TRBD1,CASTLTGGTYEQYF,TGTGCCAGCACCCTGACAGGGGGCACCTACGAGCAGTACTTC
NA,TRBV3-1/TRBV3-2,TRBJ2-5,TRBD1,CASSFHDRGRTQETQYF,TGTGCCAGCAGCTTTCACGACAGGGGACGGACCCAAGAGACCCAGTACTTC
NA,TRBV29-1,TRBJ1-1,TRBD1,CSVRQGLNTEAFF,TGCAGCGTCCGACAGGGGCTCAACACTGAAGCTTTCTTT
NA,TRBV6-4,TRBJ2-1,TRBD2,CASSDSQRGYNEQFF,TGTGCCAGCAGTGACTCCCAGCGGGGCTACAATGAGCAGTTCTTC
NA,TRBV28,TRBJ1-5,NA,CASTPVGVSNQPQHF,TGTGCCAGCACCCCCGTGGGGGTAAGCAATCAGCCCCAGCATTTT
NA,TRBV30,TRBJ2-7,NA,CAWGFVGYEQYF,TGTGCCTGGGGGTTTGTCGGCTACGAGCAGTACTTC
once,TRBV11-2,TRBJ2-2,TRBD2,CASSPGGLTGELFF,TGTGCCAGCAGCCCGGGGGGGCTAACCGGGGAGCTGTTTTTT
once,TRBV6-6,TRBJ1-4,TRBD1,CASSPSPDRGSEKLFF,TGTGCCAGCAGCCCTTCGCCGGACAGGGGAAGTGAAAAACTGTTTTTT
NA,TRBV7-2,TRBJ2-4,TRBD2,CASSLARLAGVGIQYF,TGTGCCAGCAGCTTAGCGAGACTAGCGGGAGTGGGCATTCAGTACTTC
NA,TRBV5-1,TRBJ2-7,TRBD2,CASSPSGSTTAYEQYF,TGCGCCAGCAGTCCTAGCGGGAGTACCACCGCCTACGAGCAGTACTTC
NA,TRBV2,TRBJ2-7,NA,CASSSGIPYEQYF,TGTGCCAGCAGTTCAGGGATTCCCTACGAGCAGTACTTC
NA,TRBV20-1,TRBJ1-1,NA,CRGGEYTEAFF,TGCAGAGGGGGGGAGTACACTGAAGCTTTCTTT
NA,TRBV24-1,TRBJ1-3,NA,CATSAGNTIYF,TGTGCCACCAGTGCTGGAAACACCATATATTTT
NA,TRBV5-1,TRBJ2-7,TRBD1,CASSLAGTGPYEQYF,TGCGCCAGCAGCTTGGCGGGGACAGGGCCCTACGAGCAGTACTTC
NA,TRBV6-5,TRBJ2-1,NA,CASSYLWGGLDNEQFF,TGTGCCAGCAGTTATCTCTGGGGGGGCCTTGACAATGAGCAGTTCTTC
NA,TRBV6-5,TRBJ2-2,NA,CASSTWQGGAGELFF,TGTGCCAGCAGTACCTGGCAGGGGGGGGCCGGGGAGCTGTTTTTT
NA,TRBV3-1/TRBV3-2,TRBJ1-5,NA,CASSADGGNQPQHF,TGTGCCAGCAGTGCGGACGGGGGCAATCAGCCCCAGCATTTT
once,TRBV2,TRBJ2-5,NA,CASSEALPADQETQYF,TGTGCCAGCAGTGAAGCGCTTCCGGCGGATCAAGAGACCCAGTACTTC